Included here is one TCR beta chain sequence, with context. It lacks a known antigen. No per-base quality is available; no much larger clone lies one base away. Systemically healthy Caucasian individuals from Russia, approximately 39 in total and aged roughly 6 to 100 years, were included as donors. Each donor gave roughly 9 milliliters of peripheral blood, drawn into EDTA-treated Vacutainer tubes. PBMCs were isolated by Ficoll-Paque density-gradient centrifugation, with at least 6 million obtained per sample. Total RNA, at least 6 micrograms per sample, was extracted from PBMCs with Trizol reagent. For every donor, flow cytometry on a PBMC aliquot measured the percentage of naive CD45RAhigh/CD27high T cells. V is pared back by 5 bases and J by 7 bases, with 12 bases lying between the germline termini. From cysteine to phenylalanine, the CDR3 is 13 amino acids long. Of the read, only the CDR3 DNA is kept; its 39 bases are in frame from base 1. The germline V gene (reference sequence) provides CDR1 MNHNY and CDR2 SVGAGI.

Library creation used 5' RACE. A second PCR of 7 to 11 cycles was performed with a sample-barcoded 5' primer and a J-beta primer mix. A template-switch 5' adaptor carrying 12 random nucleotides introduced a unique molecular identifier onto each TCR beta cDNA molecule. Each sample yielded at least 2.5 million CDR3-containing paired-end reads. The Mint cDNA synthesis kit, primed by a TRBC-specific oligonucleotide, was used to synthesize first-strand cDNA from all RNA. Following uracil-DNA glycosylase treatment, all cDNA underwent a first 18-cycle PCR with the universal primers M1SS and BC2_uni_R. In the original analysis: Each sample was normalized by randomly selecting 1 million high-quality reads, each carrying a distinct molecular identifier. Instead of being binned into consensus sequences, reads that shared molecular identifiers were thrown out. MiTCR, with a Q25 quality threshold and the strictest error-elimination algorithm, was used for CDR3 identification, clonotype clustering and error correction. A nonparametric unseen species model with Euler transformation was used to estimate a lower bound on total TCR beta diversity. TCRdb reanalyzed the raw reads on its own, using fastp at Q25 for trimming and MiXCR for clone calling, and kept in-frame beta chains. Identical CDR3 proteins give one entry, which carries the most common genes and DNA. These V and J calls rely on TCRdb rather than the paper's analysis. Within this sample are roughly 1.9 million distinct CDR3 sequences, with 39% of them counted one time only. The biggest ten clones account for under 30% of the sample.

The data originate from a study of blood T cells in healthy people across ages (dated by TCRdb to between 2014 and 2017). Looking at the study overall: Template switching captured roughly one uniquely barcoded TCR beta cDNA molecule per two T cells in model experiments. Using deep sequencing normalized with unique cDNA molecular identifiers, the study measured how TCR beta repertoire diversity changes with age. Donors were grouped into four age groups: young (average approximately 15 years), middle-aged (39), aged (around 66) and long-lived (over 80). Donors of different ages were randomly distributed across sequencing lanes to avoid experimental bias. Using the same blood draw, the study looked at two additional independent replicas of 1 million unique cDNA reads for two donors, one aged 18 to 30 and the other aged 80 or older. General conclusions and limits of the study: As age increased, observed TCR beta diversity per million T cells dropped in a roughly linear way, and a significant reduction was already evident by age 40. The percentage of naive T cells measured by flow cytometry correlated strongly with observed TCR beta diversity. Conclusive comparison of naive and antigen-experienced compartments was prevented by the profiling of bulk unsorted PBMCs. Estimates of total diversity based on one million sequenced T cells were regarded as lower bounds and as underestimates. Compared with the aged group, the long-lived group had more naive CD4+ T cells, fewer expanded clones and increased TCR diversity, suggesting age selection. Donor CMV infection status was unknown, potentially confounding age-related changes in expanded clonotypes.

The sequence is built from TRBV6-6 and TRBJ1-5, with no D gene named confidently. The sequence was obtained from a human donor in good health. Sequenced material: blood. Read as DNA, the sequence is TGTGCCAGCAGTCAAAACCGGATGCAGCCCCAGCATTTT. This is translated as CASSQNRMQPQHF.